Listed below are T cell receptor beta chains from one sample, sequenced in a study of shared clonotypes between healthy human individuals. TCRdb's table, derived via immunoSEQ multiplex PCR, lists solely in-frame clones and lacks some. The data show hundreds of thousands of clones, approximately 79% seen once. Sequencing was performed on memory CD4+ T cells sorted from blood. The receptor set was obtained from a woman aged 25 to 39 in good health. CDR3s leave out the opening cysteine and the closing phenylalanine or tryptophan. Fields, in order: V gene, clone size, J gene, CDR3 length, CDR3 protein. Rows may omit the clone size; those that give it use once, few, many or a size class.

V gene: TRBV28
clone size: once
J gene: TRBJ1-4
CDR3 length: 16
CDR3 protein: ASSSRGGQGTTNEKLF

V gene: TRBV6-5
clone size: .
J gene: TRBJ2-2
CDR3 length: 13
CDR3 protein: ASSYGRGLGGELF

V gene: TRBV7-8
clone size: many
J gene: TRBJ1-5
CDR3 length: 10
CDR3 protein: ASSLADQPQH

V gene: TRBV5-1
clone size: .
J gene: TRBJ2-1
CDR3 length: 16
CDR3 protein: ASSTGQGSKSKVGEQF

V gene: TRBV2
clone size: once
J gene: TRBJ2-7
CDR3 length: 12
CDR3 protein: ASSERGYRGEQY

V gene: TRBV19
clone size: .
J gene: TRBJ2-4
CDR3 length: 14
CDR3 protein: ASSISLGISKNIQY

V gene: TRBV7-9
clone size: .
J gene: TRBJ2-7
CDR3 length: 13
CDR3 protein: ASSHRTGGSYEQY

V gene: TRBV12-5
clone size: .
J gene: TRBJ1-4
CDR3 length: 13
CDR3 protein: ASGCRDRGNEKLF

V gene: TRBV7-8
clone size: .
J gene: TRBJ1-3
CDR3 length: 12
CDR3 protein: ASSLPGAGNTIY

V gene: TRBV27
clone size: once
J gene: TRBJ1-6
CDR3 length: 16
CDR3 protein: ASSSPRGQSSYNSPLH

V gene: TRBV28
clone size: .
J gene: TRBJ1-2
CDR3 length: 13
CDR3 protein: ASSPTGQGLYGYT

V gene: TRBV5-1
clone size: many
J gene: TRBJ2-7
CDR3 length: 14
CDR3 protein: ASSPTSGYSSYEQY

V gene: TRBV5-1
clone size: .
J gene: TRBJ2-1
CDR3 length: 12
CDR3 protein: ASSLGAGWDEQF

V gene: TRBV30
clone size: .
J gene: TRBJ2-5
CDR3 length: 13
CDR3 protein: AWSVGGTGRETQY

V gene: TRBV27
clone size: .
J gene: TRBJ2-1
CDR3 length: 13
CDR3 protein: ASRTGLAGANEQF

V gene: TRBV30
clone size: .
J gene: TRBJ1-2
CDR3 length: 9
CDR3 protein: ALGTGEGYT

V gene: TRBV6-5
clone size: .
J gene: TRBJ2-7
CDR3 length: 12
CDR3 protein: ASSPQGGGREQY

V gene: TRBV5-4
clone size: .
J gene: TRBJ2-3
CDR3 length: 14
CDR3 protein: ASSAAGSAGTDTQY

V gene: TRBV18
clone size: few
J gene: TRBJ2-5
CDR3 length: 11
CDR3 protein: ASSTGIGETQY

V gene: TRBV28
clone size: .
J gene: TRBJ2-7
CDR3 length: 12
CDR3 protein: ASGGTSSGYEQY

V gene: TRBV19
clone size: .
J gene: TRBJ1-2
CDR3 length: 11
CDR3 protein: ASSPTGVGGYT

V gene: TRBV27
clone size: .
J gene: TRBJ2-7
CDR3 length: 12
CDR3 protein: ASSLGSPLSEQY

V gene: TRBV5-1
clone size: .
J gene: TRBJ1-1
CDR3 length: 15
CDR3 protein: ASSFTVTGGRTTEAF

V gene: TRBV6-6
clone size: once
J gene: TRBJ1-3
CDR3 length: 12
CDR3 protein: ASSYGTSGNTIY

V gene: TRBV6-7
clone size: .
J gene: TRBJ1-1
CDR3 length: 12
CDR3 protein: ASSYWDRDGEAF

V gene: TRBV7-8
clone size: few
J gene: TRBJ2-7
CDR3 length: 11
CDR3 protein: ATHQRGVYEQY

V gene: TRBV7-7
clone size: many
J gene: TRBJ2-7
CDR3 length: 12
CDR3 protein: ASSFSRDSYEQY